The entry below gives a single T cell receptor beta chain sequence along with its context. The target antigen is unknown. Other DNA sequences in the same sample also yield this CDR3. This sample is part of a study of T cell responses to AZD1222 COVID-19 vaccine. General study results and limits: Only a handful of AZD1222 recipients, six or seven in all, had baseline seropositivity. Regions left unmutated in variants are reportedly the target of nearly half of spike-specific TCRs. Spike-wide coverage was observed for vaccine-associated CD4 TCRs, with dominant responses at 160-218 and 743-854.

Germline V gene data show CDR1 as SGDLS and CDR2 as YYNGEE. The CDR3 loop spans 14 amino acids. V was clipped by 2 bases and J by 3 bases; unmatched bases: 2. Produced via immunoSEQ multiplex PCR; TCRdb's table is partial and in-frame only. The table shows about 180,000 clones, with around 91% occurring only once. The chain employs TRBV9 and TRBJ2-1; 7 bases align to TRBD2. This TCR was recovered from an adult in good health. The sequencing used peripheral blood, collected on day 0 of AZD1222 vaccination. The CDR3 nucleotides are TGTGCCAGCAGCGTCGCGGGGGACTACAATGAGCAGTTCTTC. Encoded protein: CASSVAGDYNEQFF.